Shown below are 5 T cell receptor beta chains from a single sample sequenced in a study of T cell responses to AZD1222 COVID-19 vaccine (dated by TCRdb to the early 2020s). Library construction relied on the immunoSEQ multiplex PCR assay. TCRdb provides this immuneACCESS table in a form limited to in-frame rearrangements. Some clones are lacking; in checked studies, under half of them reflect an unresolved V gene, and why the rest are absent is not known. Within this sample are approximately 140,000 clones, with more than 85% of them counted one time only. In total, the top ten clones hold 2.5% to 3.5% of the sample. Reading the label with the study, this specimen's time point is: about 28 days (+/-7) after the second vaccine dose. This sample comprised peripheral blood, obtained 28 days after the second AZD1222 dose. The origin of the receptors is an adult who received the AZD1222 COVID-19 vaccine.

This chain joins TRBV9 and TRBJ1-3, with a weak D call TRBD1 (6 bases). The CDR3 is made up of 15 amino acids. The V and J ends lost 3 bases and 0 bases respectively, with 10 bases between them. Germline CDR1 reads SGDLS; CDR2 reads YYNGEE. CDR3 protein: CASSGRRGSGNTIYF. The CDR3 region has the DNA TGTGCCAGCAGCGGCCGCAGGGGCTCTGGAAACACCATATATTTT.

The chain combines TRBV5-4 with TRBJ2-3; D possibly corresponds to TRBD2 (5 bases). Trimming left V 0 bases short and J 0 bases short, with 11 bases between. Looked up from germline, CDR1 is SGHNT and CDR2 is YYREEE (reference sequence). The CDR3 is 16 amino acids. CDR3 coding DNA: TGTGCCAGCAGCTTGGACGAGCGGAGCAGCACAGATACGCAGTATTTT. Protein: CASSLDERSSTDTQYF.

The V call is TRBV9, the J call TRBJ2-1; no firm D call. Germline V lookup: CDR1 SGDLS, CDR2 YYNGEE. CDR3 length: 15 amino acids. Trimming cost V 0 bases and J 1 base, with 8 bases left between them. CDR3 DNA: TGTGCCAGCAGCGTAGGGGCCAGTTCCTACAATGAGCAGTTCTTC. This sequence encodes CASSVGASSYNEQFF.

The CDR3, as DNA: TGTGCCAGCAGCCAATCTTCAATCGGATCGACAGTCAACTATGGCTACACCTTC. Translating it yields CASSQSSIGSTVNYGYTF. The chain carries TRBV4-2 and TRBJ1-2; D is possibly TRBD1 (5 bases). Germline assignment: CDR1 LGHNA and CDR2 YNFKEQ. This CDR3 region has 18 residues. V lost 2 bases and J lost 2, with 21 bases in between.

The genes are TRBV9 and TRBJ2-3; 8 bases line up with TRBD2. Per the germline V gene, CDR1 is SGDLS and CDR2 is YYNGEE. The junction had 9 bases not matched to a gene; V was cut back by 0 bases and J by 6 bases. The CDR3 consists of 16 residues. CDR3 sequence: CASSVVELAGTDTQYF. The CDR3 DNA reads TGTGCCAGCAGCGTAGTCGAGTTAGCGGGAACGGATACGCAGTATTTT.